This T cell receptor (beta chain) originates from a study of CD8 T cells in ankylosing spondylitis. This clonotype was seen a handful of times. Germline CDR1 and CDR2: SGHNT and YENEEA. Trimming removed 2 bases at V and 0 bases at J, with 5 bases between. The CDR3 runs to 13 residues. TCRdb itself ran the 5' RACE reads through MiXCR, one entry per CDR3 protein. This sample has some 200,000 distinct CDR3 sequences, with roughly 13% found just once. The chain is built from TRBV11-3 and TRBJ2-7; D not resolved. The receptor comes from a male donor with ankylosing spondylitis or in good health (not recorded which). Material for sequencing was blood, either unsorted or a sorted T cell fraction (not recorded which). The CDR3, as DNA: TGTGCCAGCAGCTTACTGGTCTCCTACGAGCAGTACTTC. Protein: CASSLLVSYEQYF.